Shown below are 14 T cell receptor beta chains from a single sample sequenced in a study of T cells after yellow fever vaccination (dated by TCRdb to about 2019). In light of the paper, this sample's treatment or condition label describes: live attenuated yellow fever vaccine strain. Libraries were prepared through 5' RACE. Data came from an Illumina HiSeq 2500. TCRdb took the public reads, trimmed them with fastp at Q25, ran MiXCR for clone calling and kept in-frame beta chains. Identical CDR3 proteins give one entry, which carries the most common genes and DNA. The sample table contains roughly 4,800 distinct CDR3 sequences; only one count was recorded for 7.6% of them. Roughly 1.4% of the sample is in the top ten clones. Sequenced material: PBMCs, either bulk or a sorted T-cell subset (CD4+, CD8+, memory, or dextramer-sorted; not recorded which), taken 15 days after the yellow fever booster vaccination. These TCRs come from a man aged 25-45 years who received the YFV17D yellow fever vaccine.

The chain links TRBV3-1 to TRBJ1-5; the D is unclear. The CDR3 extends over 13 amino acids. Trimming pared 10 bases from V and 13 bases from J, leaving 23 bases between. Germline V gene sequence: CDR1 LGHDT, CDR2 YNNKEL (reference sequence). The CDR3 loop reads CATSTQVPWPQHF. DNA of the CDR3: TGTGCCACCTCCACGCAGGTCCCTTGGCCACAGCATTTT.

This clonotype is medium-sized by share. The chain combines TRBV20-1 with TRBJ2-1, with 11 bases fitting TRBD1. The CDR3 runs 18 residues. The trim removed 0 bases at V and 11 bases at J, leaving 18 bases unmatched. Looked up from germline, CDR1 is DFQATT and CDR2 is SNEGSKA (reference sequence). CDR3 DNA sequence: TGCAGTGCTAGAGATCTGGGGGGACAGGGGGACTTCACGCGAAAGCAGTTCTTC. Translating it yields CSARDLGGQGDFTRKQFF.

In its sample, this clonotype ranks as medium-sized. J is TRBJ1-2 and V is TRBV5-5, with D unresolved. The V gene's germline CDR1 is SGHKS and CDR2 YYEKEE (reference sequence). The CDR3 runs 12 residues. Trimming took 3 bases from V and 12 from J, leaving 15 bases between them. The CDR3 sequence is CASSSPWAHHTF. The CDR3 bases are TGTGCCAGCAGCTCACCTTGGGCGCACCACACCTTC.

This clonotype ranks as medium-sized (0.01 to 0.1%). V gene TRBV5-1 combines with J gene TRBJ2-1, with 7 bases matching TRBD2. The trim removed 4 bases at V and 0 bases at J, leaving 4 bases unmatched. The germline gives CDR1 SGHRS, CDR2 YFSETQ. CDR3 length equals 15 residues. The CDR3 sequence is CASSPGGSSYNEQFF. The CDR3 bases are TGCGCCAGCAGCCCGGGGGGAAGCTCCTACAATGAGCAGTTCTTC.

By share, this clonotype counts as medium-sized (0.01 to 0.1%). The chain recombines TRBV2 with TRBJ2-7; the D call may be TRBD1 or TRBD2 (5 bases each). The CDR3 contains 13 residues. Germline CDR1 reads SNHLY; CDR2 reads FYNNEI. Trimming took 5 bases from V and 6 from J, leaving 14 bases between them. As DNA, the CDR3 is TGTGCCAGCAGTACTTCCGGGACGGGCGAGCAGTACTTC. Translated: CASSTSGTGEQYF.

This clonotype was recorded many times. The chain has TRBV12-2 and TRBJ1-1; TRBD1 was called by the table and not checked on the DNA. TRBV12-2 is a known pseudogene. The CDR3 runs to 21 residues. In DNA form, the CDR3 reads TGTGCAAGTCGCTTACAAGCCCCGACCCGGTTCGGACAGCTTATGAACACTGAAGCTTTCTTT. Protein sequence: CASRLQAPTRFGQLMNTEAFF.

This clonotype is medium-sized by share. This chain uses TRBV24-1 with TRBJ2-1; D is possibly TRBD2 (6 bases). V lost 5 bases, J lost 1 base, and 8 bases lay in between. Per the germline V gene, CDR1 is KGHDR and CDR2 is SFDVKD. The CDR3 runs to 14 residues. CDR3 bases: TGTGCCACCAGTGGGAGGGAGTCCTACAATGAGCAGTTCTTC. The encoded protein is CATSGRESYNEQFF.

Relative to its sample, this clonotype is medium-sized (0.01 to 0.1%). The gene calls are TRBV3-1 and TRBJ1-6; no reliable D call. This CDR3 has 15 amino acids. The germline V gene encodes CDR1 LGHDT and CDR2 YNNKEL (reference sequence). V lost 3 bases and J 6 bases, leaving 12 bases between the germline ends. The CDR3 DNA reads TGTGCCAGCAGCCAGGGTAGTTGGGGTAATTCACCCCTCCACTTT. Translation gives CASSQGSWGNSPLHF.

This clonotype was detected many times. The chain carries TRBV7-2 and TRBJ2-1, with no clear D. V lost 5 bases and J 5 bases, leaving 10 bases between the germline ends. CDR3 length: 13 amino acids. Per the germline V gene, CDR1 is SGHTA and CDR2 is FQGNSA. CDR3 nucleotides: TGTGCCAGCAGCCCACACCAGGACAATGAGCAGTTCTTC. It encodes CASSPHQDNEQFF.

This clonotype was recorded many times. The chain recombines TRBV4-3 with TRBJ1-4; TRBD1 aligns across 9 bases. Germline V gives CDR1 LGHNA, CDR2 YSLEER. CDR3 length: 14 amino acids. V lost 4 bases to trimming and J lost 8 bases; unmatched junction nucleotides: 5. CDR3 DNA sequence: TGCGCCAGCAGCCCGGGACAGGGAAGGGAAAAACTGTTTTTT. Amino acids: CASSPGQGREKLFF.

This clonotype was seen repeatedly, ten times or more. At one end the junction does not follow the germline gene, possibly because of a read error. This rearrangement joins TRBV20-1 to TRBJ2-7; D possibly corresponds to TRBD1 (6 bases). The CDR3 consists of 15 residues. CDR1 and CDR2 (germline): DFQATT, SNEGSKA (reference sequence). The DNA of the CDR3 is TGCTGTGCTAGAGATGCCTCGGGACACGGATACGAGCAGTACTTC. This sequence encodes CCARDASGHGYEQYF.

This clonotype rates as medium-sized. The chain has TRBV24-1 and TRBJ2-3; D call uncertain. The CDR3 is 14 residues long. Germline CDR1 reads KGHDR; CDR2 reads SFDVKD. The V and J ends lost 0 bases and 2 bases respectively, with 5 bases between them. The CDR3 here is CATSDLPTTDTQYF. The CDR3 DNA follows: TGTGCCACCAGTGATTTGCCGACCACAGATACGCAGTATTTT.

This clonotype was seen many times. This sequence joins TRBV6-2 or TRBV6-3 and TRBJ2-5; 13 nucleotides line up with TRBD2. Trimming took 6 bases from V and 5 from J; bases not matched to a gene: 9. This CDR3 spans 16 amino acids. CDR1 is MNHEY, CDR2 SVGEGT, per germline. CDR3 sequence reads: CASSLGLAGEVETQYF. The DNA for the CDR3 is TGTGCCAGCAGCCTTGGACTAGCGGGAGAGGTGGAGACCCAGTACTTC.

This clonotype is categorized as medium-sized (0.01 to 0.1%). The chain has TRBV10-3 and TRBJ2-7; tentative D call: TRBD2 (5 bases). Looked up from germline, CDR1 is ENHRY and CDR2 is SYGVKD. V lost 6 bases and J lost 3, with 6 bases in between. The CDR3 consists of 11 residues. CDR3 nucleotide sequence: TGTGCCATCAGCAGCGGCTACGAGCAGTACTTC. Translated: CAISSGYEQYF.